This T cell receptor (beta chain) came from a study of CD8+CD57+ T cells in acquired aplastic anemia. Genomic DNA constituted the template upon which TCR beta VDJ and CDR3 profiling was performed. TCRdb called the reads again in MiXCR, with one record for every CDR3 protein. The table records over 150,000 distinct CDR3 sequences, about half of them present only once. As to this clonotype: Its antigen is not identified.

Study-wide points: Shared by patients and controls, 25 to 30 CD8+ CDR3s were abundant in patients.

The CDR3 consists of 14 residues. Deletions cut 7 bases from V and 7 bases from J, with 20 bases between. The germline V gene has CDR1 SEHNR and CDR2 FQNEAQ (reference sequence). Sequences were obtained from sorted CD4+, CD8+, or CD8+CD57+ T cells (not recorded which) from PBMCs. The sequence was collected from a human donor in good health, serving as a control. This sequence joins TRBV7-9 and TRBJ2-7, with D possibly TRBD1 on 5 matching bases. CDR3 bases: TGTGCCAGCAACCCGAGCCAGGGAATTGGAGAGCAGTACTTC. This sequence encodes CASNPSQGIGEQYF.